Many counts were recorded for the clone carrying this T cell receptor (beta chain). Its specificity is not known. The record originates from a study of T cells in Graves' hyperthyroidism and ophthalmopathy. About the study: Staff took peripheral blood when the initial diagnosis was made, before any treatment began.

CDR1 is SGHTA and CDR2 is FQGNSA in the germline V gene. The CDR3 has 16 residues. The junction had 6 bases not matched to a gene; V was cut back by 1 base and J by 5 bases. Study-wide results and limits: Most thyroid clonotypes expanded above 0.001 appeared in blood too.

Among ophthalmopathy patients, the Clinical Activity Score reached at least 3, the NOSPECS grade reached at least 4, and duration remained under 3 months. Fresh 10 ml peripheral blood yielded PBMCs. The investigators amplified TCR beta CDR3 regions from RNA transcripts. TCR CDR3 regions were first amplified by RT-PCR with HTBI primers. TCRdb itself ran the multiplex PCR reads through MiXCR, one entry per CDR3 protein. The sample has about 640,000 distinct CDR3 sequences; less than 25% are singletons. This sequence joins TRBV7-2 and TRBJ2-5; the match to TRBD2 covers 11 bases. This receptor was obtained from a man in his thirties or forties with Graves' ophthalmopathy. The material sequenced was blood. CDR3 nucleotides: TGTGCCAGCAGCTTAGTAGCGGGAGGGCCCGGGGAGACCCAGTACTTC. Its translation: CASSLVAGGPGETQYF.